Each of the 5 T cell receptor beta chains below was sequenced from the same sample in a study of blood T cell repertoires in COVID-19. Sequenced by immunoSEQ multiplex PCR; TCRdb stores in-frame clones only, minus some. The sample records a few hundred thousand clones, 89% being singletons. The sample was peripheral blood. Receptors were obtained from an older woman with acute or convalescent COVID-19.

This clone was detected once. The chain links TRBV6-1 to TRBJ2-7; D is possibly TRBD2 (6 bases). Trimming took 2 bases from V and 4 from J, leaving 12 bases between them. This CDR3 has 14 amino acids. Germline V CDR1 and CDR2: MNHNS, SASEGT. The CDR3 DNA reads as TGTGCCAGCAGTGAATTCGGCGGGGAGTACGAGCAGTACTTC. This codes for CASSEFGGEYEQYF.

This clone came up once. The chain employs TRBV27 and TRBJ1-1; D gene ambiguous. Germline V gives CDR1 MNHEY, CDR2 SMNVEV (reference sequence). The CDR3 loop spans 16 amino acids. Trimming stripped 7 bases from V and 1 base from J, with 19 bases between. The DNA of the CDR3 is TGTGCCAGCAACCCCCTCAGGCCGGCACAGAACACTGAAGCTTTCTTT. This gives the protein CASNPLRPAQNTEAFF.

The rearrangement joins TRBV10-3 to TRBJ2-1, with 14 bases aligning to TRBD2. V shed 9 bases, J shed 8 bases, and the junction held 6 bases outside the gene matches. Germline-derived CDR1 and CDR2 are ENHRY and SYGVKD. This CDR3 has 14 residues. CDR3 residues: CAIAGTSGSYEQFF. CDR3 sequence (DNA): TGTGCCATAGCCGGGACTAGCGGGAGCTATGAGCAGTTCTTC.

The J gene is TRBJ1-4, the V gene TRBV10-1, with TRBD1 as a possible D gene (6 bases). CDR3 length: 10 residues. Germline V gene lookup returns CDR1 WNHNN and CDR2 SYGVQD (reference sequence). V was shortened by 11 bases and J by 11 bases, with 12 bases between the two germline ends. The CDR3 loop reads CARGGLKLFF. DNA of the CDR3: TGCGCCCGGGGGGGGCTTAAACTGTTTTTT.

The chain recombines TRBV5-1 with TRBJ2-2; the D gene is possibly TRBD2 (6 bases). V was clipped by 7 bases and J by 0 bases, with 16 bases between them. Germline V gives CDR1 SGHRS, CDR2 YFSETQ. The CDR3 contains 16 residues. The CDR3 region has the DNA TGCGCCAGCGGCCCTGGGGGGACTTCGAACACCGGGGAGCTGTTTTTT. This sequence encodes CASGPGGTSNTGELFF.